This T cell receptor beta chain is drawn from a study of T cells in tuberculosis. Whole-study context: T cells were selected with CD1B tetramers loaded with glucose monomycolate.

Trimming removed 0 bases from V and 4 bases from J, with 10 bases in between. Germline V gene sequence: CDR1 SGHDT, CDR2 YYEEEE. The CDR3 runs to 14 residues. Sequencing of TCR-alpha and TCR-beta chains was unpaired. Clones were read by immunoSEQ multiplex PCR, and TCRdb kept only the in-frame ones, dropping some. This sample has 55,000 to 60,000 clones, with roughly 87% found just once. Cells were sorted from thawed PBMC rested overnight and stained with GMM-loaded CD1B tetramer, viability dye and anti-CD3. The CD1B tetramers carried C32 glucose monomycolate purified from Rhodococcus equi. PBMC for tetramer sorting were first depleted of CD14-expressing monocytes. From each donor, approximately 100,000 tetramer-negative cells were sorted.

The chain combines TRBV5-6 with TRBJ1-2; D perhaps matches TRBD1 (6 bases). Specimen: CD1b-GMM tetramer-negative cells sorted from PBMCs. The receptor comes from an adult woman with latent tuberculosis. The CDR3 spells CASSLAGVTYGYTF. The CDR3 region has the DNA TGTGCCAGCAGCTTGGCAGGGGTAACCTATGGCTACACCTTC. Full variable domain (missing parts from reference TRBV5-6 and TRBJ1-2): DAGVTQSPTHLIKTRGQQVTLRCSPKSGHDTVSWYQQALGQGPQFIFQYYEEEERQRGNFPDRFSGHQFPNYSSELNVNALLLGDSALYLCASSLAGVTYGYTFGSGTRLTVV.